These T cell receptor beta chains were read from a single sample in a study of T cells expressing NK-cell markers. TCRdb processed the 5' RACE reads again and assigns one entry to each CDR3 protein, with no DNA. This sample's clone table lists about 260,000 distinct CDR3 sequences. Source material: blood T cells: a sorted CD56 or NKG2C T cell subset, CD4+ or CD8+ T cells, or bulk PBMC T cells (not recorded which). The receptor set was obtained from a man aged 18-30 years in good health. Each CDR3 is given with its conserved first and last residue. The order of the fields is V gene, J gene, CDR3 protein.

V gene: TRBV24-1; J gene: TRBJ1-2; CDR3 protein: CATSDLTEGSGYTF
V gene: TRBV20-1; J gene: TRBJ2-7; CDR3 protein: CSAGASGRVTYEQYF
V gene: TRBV6-2/TRBV6-3; J gene: TRBJ2-1; CDR3 protein: CASSYGTSGRWGNEQFF
V gene: TRBV4-2; J gene: TRBJ1-6; CDR3 protein: CASSPLSPLHF
V gene: TRBV28; J gene: TRBJ1-5; CDR3 protein: CASSLLIRRTRGNQPQHF
V gene: TRBV4-3; J gene: TRBJ1-2; CDR3 protein: CASSQEVQGIYGYTF
V gene: TRBV12-3/TRBV12-4; J gene: TRBJ2-1; CDR3 protein: CASSLEAGGINEQFF
V gene: TRBV12-3/TRBV12-4; J gene: TRBJ2-7; CDR3 protein: CASSPLGVGYEQYF
V gene: TRBV19; J gene: TRBJ1-5; CDR3 protein: CASRANLEKPPRQPQHF
V gene: TRBV6-1; J gene: TRBJ1-4; CDR3 protein: CATRQGVDEKLFF
V gene: TRBV11-2; J gene: TRBJ2-5; CDR3 protein: CASSVRGTSGIETQYF
V gene: TRBV4-1; J gene: TRBJ2-1; CDR3 protein: CASSRSGGYNEQFF
V gene: TRBV29-1; J gene: TRBJ1-1; CDR3 protein: CSVVGKLAEAFF
V gene: TRBV29-1; J gene: TRBJ2-6; CDR3 protein: CSALRGTGANVLTF
V gene: TRBV7-9; J gene: TRBJ2-1; CDR3 protein: CASSPKATSGNNEQFF
V gene: TRBV20-1; J gene: TRBJ2-3; CDR3 protein: CSADGLEREGRTDTQYF
V gene: TRBV7-3; J gene: TRBJ2-5; CDR3 protein: CASSSRAGGGETQYF
V gene: TRBV12-3/TRBV12-4; J gene: TRBJ2-7; CDR3 protein: CASSQEGYSEQYF
V gene: TRBV20-1; J gene: TRBJ1-1; CDR3 protein: CSAAPIGENTEAFF
V gene: TRBV4-2; J gene: TRBJ2-1; CDR3 protein: CASSQYGGGEQFF
V gene: TRBV12-3/TRBV12-4; J gene: TRBJ2-3; CDR3 protein: CASSWTSGRGPEGTQYF
V gene: TRBV12-3/TRBV12-4; J gene: TRBJ1-5; CDR3 protein: CASSLGGINQPQHF
V gene: TRBV10-3; J gene: TRBJ2-5; CDR3 protein: CATMQITGAQYF
V gene: TRBV5-4; J gene: TRBJ1-6; CDR3 protein: CASSLDSGRNSPLHF
V gene: TRBV24-1; J gene: TRBJ2-1; CDR3 protein: CATSDSRQGGKNEQFF
V gene: TRBV12-3/TRBV12-4; J gene: TRBJ2-1; CDR3 protein: CASSFGTRSDEQFF
V gene: TRBV14; J gene: TRBJ2-1; CDR3 protein: CASSQIPGSEQFF
V gene: TRBV20-1; J gene: TRBJ1-4; CDR3 protein: CSARDGRVGEKLFF
V gene: TRBV9; J gene: TRBJ2-2; CDR3 protein: CASSVGGKSNTGELFF
V gene: TRBV29-1; J gene: TRBJ2-5; CDR3 protein: CSVDGTTETQYF
V gene: TRBV6-1; J gene: TRBJ1-4; CDR3 protein: CASSSFGQGKNEKLFF
V gene: TRBV5-5; J gene: TRBJ2-1; CDR3 protein: CASSLRLADYNEQFF
V gene: TRBV20-1; J gene: TRBJ1-4; CDR3 protein: CSTGPTTNEKLFF
V gene: TRBV12-3/TRBV12-4; J gene: TRBJ1-2; CDR3 protein: CASSSSWGYTF
V gene: TRBV29-1; J gene: TRBJ1-1; CDR3 protein: CSVRVVDVTTEAFF
V gene: TRBV7-8; J gene: TRBJ2-1; CDR3 protein: CASSQTGSSYNEQFF
V gene: TRBV12-3/TRBV12-4; J gene: TRBJ2-5; CDR3 protein: CASSLLAYQETQYF
V gene: TRBV7-2; J gene: TRBJ2-1; CDR3 protein: CASSRLWGTSYNEQFF
V gene: TRBV5-1; J gene: TRBJ2-3; CDR3 protein: CASLKTGLASDTQYF
V gene: TRBV28; J gene: TRBJ2-2; CDR3 protein: CASSLQLGELFF
V gene: TRBV3-1; J gene: TRBJ2-7; CDR3 protein: CASSQLGSYEQYF
V gene: TRBV6-2/TRBV6-3; J gene: TRBJ2-3; CDR3 protein: CASSSLAGGPTDTQYF
V gene: TRBV5-5; J gene: TRBJ1-5; CDR3 protein: CASSLSGQDYNQPQHF
V gene: TRBV20-1; J gene: TRBJ2-1; CDR3 protein: CSARDPQRVSGSLNEQFF
V gene: TRBV10-3; J gene: TRBJ2-2; CDR3 protein: CAISVEGVFSGELFF
V gene: TRBV29-1; J gene: TRBJ1-1; CDR3 protein: CSSLTRGRDTEAFF
V gene: TRBV18; J gene: TRBJ1-1; CDR3 protein: CASSPGTGAGGVTEAFF
V gene: TRBV5-4; J gene: TRBJ2-7; CDR3 protein: CASSLDTNEQYF
V gene: TRBV9; J gene: TRBJ2-3; CDR3 protein: CASSVEAGTRSTDTQYF
V gene: TRBV5-6; J gene: TRBJ2-1; CDR3 protein: CASSALAGFSHNEQFF
V gene: TRBV29-1; J gene: TRBJ2-7; CDR3 protein: CSVGQGPTGLAGGEQYF
V gene: TRBV5-1; J gene: TRBJ2-1; CDR3 protein: CASSRGTGGSSYNEQFF
V gene: TRBV27; J gene: TRBJ1-4; CDR3 protein: CASSLRWTSDEKLFF
V gene: TRBV7-2; J gene: TRBJ2-1; CDR3 protein: CASSRVGTSGSNEQFF
V gene: TRBV11-2; J gene: TRBJ2-5; CDR3 protein: CASSPNVTGWETQYF
V gene: TRBV5-1; J gene: TRBJ2-7; CDR3 protein: CASSLRYSGDRSYEQYF
V gene: TRBV6-2/TRBV6-3; J gene: TRBJ2-7; CDR3 protein: CASSYAGQSGEQYF
V gene: TRBV28; J gene: TRBJ2-5; CDR3 protein: CASSPPQGLTGETQYF
V gene: TRBV2; J gene: TRBJ1-1; CDR3 protein: CASSEGAKNTEAFF
V gene: TRBV12-3/TRBV12-4; J gene: TRBJ2-1; CDR3 protein: CATGRLAGWSEQFF